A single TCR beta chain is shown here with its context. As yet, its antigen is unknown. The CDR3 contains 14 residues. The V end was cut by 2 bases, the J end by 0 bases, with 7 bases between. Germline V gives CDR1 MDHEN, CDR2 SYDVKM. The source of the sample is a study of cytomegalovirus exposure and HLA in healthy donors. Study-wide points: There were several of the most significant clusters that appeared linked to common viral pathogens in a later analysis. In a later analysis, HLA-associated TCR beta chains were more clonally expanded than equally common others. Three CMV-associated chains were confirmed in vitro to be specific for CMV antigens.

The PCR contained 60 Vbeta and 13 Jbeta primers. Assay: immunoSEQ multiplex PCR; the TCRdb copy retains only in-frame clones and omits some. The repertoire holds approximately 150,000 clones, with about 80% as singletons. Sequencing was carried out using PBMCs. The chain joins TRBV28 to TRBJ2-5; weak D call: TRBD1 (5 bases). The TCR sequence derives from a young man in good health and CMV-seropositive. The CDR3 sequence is CASSLPGYQETQYF. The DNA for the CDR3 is TGTGCCAGCAGTTTACCAGGGTACCAAGAGACCCAGTACTTC.